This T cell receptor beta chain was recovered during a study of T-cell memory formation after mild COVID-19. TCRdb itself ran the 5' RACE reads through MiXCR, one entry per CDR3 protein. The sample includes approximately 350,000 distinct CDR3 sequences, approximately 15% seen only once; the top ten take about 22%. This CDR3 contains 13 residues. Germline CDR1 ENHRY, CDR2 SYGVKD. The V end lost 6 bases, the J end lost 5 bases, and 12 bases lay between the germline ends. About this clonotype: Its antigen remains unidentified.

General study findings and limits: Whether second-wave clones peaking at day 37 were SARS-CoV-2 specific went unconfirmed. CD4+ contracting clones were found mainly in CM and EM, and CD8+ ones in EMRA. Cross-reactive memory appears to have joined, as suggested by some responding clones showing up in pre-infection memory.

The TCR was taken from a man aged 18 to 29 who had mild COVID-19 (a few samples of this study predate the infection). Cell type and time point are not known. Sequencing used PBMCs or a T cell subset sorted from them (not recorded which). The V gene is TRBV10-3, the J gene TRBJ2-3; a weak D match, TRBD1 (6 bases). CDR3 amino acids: CAIRQGPGDTQYF. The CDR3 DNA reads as TGTGCCATCAGACAGGGTCCCGGAGATACGCAGTATTTT.